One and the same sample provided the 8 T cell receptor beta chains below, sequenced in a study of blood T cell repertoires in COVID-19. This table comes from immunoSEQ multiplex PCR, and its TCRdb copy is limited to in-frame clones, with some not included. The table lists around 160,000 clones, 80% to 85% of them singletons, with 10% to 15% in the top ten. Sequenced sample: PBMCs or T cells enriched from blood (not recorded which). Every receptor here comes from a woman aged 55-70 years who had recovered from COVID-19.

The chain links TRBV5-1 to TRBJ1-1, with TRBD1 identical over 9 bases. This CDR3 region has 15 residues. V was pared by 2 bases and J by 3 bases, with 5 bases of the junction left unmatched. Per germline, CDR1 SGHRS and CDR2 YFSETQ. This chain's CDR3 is CASSLGTGTDTEAFF. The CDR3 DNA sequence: TGCGCCAGCAGCTTAGGGACAGGGACCGACACTGAAGCTTTCTTT. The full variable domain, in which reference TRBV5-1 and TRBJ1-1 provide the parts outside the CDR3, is KAGVTQTPRYLIKTRGQQVTLSCSPISGHRSVSWYQQTPGQGLQFLFEYFSETQRNKGNFPGRFSGRQFSNSRSEMNVSTLELGDSALYLCASSLGTGTDTEAFFGQGTRLTVV.

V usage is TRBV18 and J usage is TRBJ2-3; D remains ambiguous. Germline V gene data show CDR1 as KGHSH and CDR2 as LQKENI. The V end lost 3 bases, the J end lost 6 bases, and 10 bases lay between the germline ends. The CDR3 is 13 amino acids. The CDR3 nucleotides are TGTGCCAGCTCACCGCAGAATTCGGATACGCAGTATTTT. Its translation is CASSPQNSDTQYF.

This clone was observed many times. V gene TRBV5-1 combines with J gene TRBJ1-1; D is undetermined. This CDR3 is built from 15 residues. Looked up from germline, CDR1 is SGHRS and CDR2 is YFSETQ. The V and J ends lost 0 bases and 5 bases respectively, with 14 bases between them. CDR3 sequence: CASSLGWRIKTEAFF. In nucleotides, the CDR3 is TGCGCCAGCAGCTTGGGTTGGCGGATCAAGACTGAAGCTTTCTTT.

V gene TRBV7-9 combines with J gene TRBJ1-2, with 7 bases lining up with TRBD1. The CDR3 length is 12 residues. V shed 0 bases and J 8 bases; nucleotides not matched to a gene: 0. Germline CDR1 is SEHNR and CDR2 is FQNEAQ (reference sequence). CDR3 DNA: TGTGCCAGCAGCTTAGCACAGGGGGGCTACACCTTC. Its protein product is CASSLAQGGYTF.

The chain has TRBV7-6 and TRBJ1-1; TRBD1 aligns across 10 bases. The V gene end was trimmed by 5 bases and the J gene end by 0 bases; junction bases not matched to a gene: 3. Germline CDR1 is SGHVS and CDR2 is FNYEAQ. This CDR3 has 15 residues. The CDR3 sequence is CASSRGTGVNTEAFF. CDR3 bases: TGTGCCAGCAGCCGGGGGACAGGGGTGAACACTGAAGCTTTCTTT.

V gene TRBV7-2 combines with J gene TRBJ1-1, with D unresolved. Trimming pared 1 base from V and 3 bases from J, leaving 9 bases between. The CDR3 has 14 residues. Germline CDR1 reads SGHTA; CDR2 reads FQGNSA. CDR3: CASSLVTGYTEAFF. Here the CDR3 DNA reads TGTGCCAGCAGCTTAGTGACGGGGTACACTGAAGCTTTCTTT.

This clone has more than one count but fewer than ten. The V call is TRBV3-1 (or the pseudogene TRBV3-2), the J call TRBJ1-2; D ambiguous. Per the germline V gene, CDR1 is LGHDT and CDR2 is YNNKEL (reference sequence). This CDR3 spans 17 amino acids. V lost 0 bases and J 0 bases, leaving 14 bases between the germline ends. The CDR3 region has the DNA TGTGCCAGCAGCCAAGATACTTTTGTCAACTCTAACTATGGCTACACCTTC. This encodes CASSQDTFVNSNYGYTF.

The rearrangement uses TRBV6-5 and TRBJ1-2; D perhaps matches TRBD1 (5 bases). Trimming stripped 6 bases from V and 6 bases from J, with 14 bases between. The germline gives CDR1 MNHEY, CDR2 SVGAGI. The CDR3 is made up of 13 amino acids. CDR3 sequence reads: CASRQTVGDGYTF. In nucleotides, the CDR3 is TGTGCCAGCAGGCAGACAGTAGGGGATGGCTACACCTTC.